These 16 T cell receptor beta chains were all obtained from the same sample, sequenced in a study of shared T cell receptors in the human thymus (dated by TCRdb to the early 2020s). The library was prepared using the immunoSEQ multiplex PCR assay. TCRdb re-hosts the immuneACCESS table, in-frame sequences only. Its copies lack some clones; in the studies checked, an unresolved V gene accounts for under half of them, and the cause for the rest is not known. This sample lists approximately 580,000 clones; around 78% were detected once. Together, the top ten hold about 0.014% of the sample. The same sample was also studied in work on human thymus T cells.

Input material: thymocytes. These receptors were obtained from a boy younger than two with a congenital heart defect. Donor details come from another sample of the same person, matched by shared clones.

This rearrangement joins TRBV5-6 to TRBJ1-2; 7 bases are a match to TRBD1. Germline trimming cut 0 bases from V and 1 base from J; bases unmatched to any gene: 9. This CDR3 is built from 17 residues. From germline, CDR1 is SGHDT and CDR2 YYEEEE. The CDR3, as DNA: TGTGCCAGCAGCTTGGCGGTGACAGGGCCCTTTAACTATGGCTACACCTTC. This gives the protein CASSLAVTGPFNYGYTF.

This clone was picked up one time. V is TRBV9 and J is TRBJ2-7; 13 bases are shared with TRBD2. Unmatched junction bases numbered 4, after V lost 4 bases and J lost 6 bases. The length of the CDR3 is 14 residues. From germline, CDR1 is SGDLS and CDR2 YYNGEE. CDR3 amino acids: CASSPRTSGSEQYF. CDR3 nucleotide sequence: TGTGCCAGCAGCCCCCGGACTAGCGGGAGCGAGCAGTACTTC.

The rearrangement joins TRBV11-2 to TRBJ1-2; D might be TRBD1 (6 bases). The CDR3 runs 13 residues. With 5 bases removed from V and 8 bases from J, the gap between germline ends came to 15 bases. Germline V gene lookup returns CDR1 SGHAT and CDR2 FQNNGV. The CDR3 loop reads CASSIAGAGGYTF. In DNA form, the CDR3 reads TGTGCCAGCAGCATCGCAGGGGCAGGGGGCTACACCTTC.

This clone showed up just a few times. The rearrangement uses TRBV19 and TRBJ2-6; D may be TRBD1 (5 bases). CDR1 is LNHDA, CDR2 SQIVND, per germline (reference sequence). The CDR3 is made up of 16 amino acids. Trimming took off 6 bases at V and 0 bases at J, with 12 bases between the two ends. CDR3 nucleotide sequence: TGTGCCAGTAGACAGGCCCACAACTCTGGGGCCAACGTCCTGACTTTC. It translates to CASRQAHNSGANVLTF.

V usage is TRBV21-1 and J usage is TRBJ2-7; the tabulated D call, TRBD2, remains unverified against the DNA. TRBV21-1 counts as a pseudogene. This CDR3 has 19 amino acids. Here the CDR3 DNA reads TGTGCCAGCAGCAAAGGTGAGACTAGCGGGAGAACAAAGCTTTACGAGCAGTACTTC. The encoded protein is CASSKGETSGRTKLYEQYF.

The chain employs TRBV27 and TRBJ2-2; D is possibly TRBD2 (6 bases). Germline lookup yields CDR1 MNHEY and CDR2 SMNVEV (reference sequence). The CDR3 length is 17 residues. Trimming shortened V by 1 base and J by 4 bases, and 16 bases separated the two germline ends. CDR3 coding DNA: TGTGCCAGCAGTTTATGTTTCGGCCGGGGGTGCACCGGGGAGCTGTTTTTT. Amino acids: CASSLCFGRGCTGELFF.

The chain employs TRBV14 and TRBJ2-7; D is possibly TRBD1 (6 bases). Germline CDR1 is SGHDN and CDR2 is FVKESK. The CDR3 has 18 amino acids. V lost 0 bases and J 1 base, leaving 19 bases between the germline ends. The CDR3 DNA follows: TGTGCCAGCAGCCAAGAGAACCGTCCGGGACACCGGTCCTACGAGCAGTACTTC. Encoded protein: CASSQENRPGHRSYEQYF.

This sequence joins TRBV15 and TRBJ2-1; maybe TRBD1 (5 bases). Germline CDR1 and CDR2: LNHNV and YYDKDF (reference sequence). This CDR3 comprises 16 residues. Between the trimmed V and J ends, which lost 3 bases and 5 bases, there was a span of 17 bases. In DNA, the CDR3 is TGTGCCACCAGCAGTCAGGGCCAGAAAACCAACAATGAGCAGTTCTTC. Its protein product is CATSSQGQKTNNEQFF. Full variable domain (missing parts from reference TRBV15 and TRBJ2-1): DAMVIQNPRYQVTQFGKPVTLSCSQTLNHNVMYWYQQKSSQAPKLLFHYYDKDFNNEADTPDNFQSRRPNTSFCFLDIRSPGLGDTAMYLCATSSQGQKTNNEQFFGPGTRLTVL.

J is TRBJ2-5 and V is TRBV7-2, with TRBD2 matching 13 bases. CDR3 length equals 17 residues. V dropped 2 bases and J dropped 5; count of bases not matched to a gene: 8. CDR1 SGHTA and CDR2 FQGNSA come from the germline V gene. CDR3 nucleotides: TGTGCCAGCAGCTTAATACTAGCGGGAGGGCCCCGGGAGACCCAGTACTTC. Translating gives CASSLILAGGPRETQYF.

This chain uses TRBV11-3 with TRBJ2-7; 8 nucleotides line up with TRBD2. J gave up 3 bases and V 5 bases, and 9 bases lay outside the gene matches. Germline-derived CDR1 and CDR2 are SGHNT and YENEEA. This CDR3 has 15 amino acids. The CDR3 coding sequence is TGTGCCAGCAGCCCGGGGGGGGTAGGGGGCTACGAGCAGTACTTC. Translation: CASSPGGVGGYEQYF.

J is TRBJ2-5 and V is TRBV28, with TRBD2 matching over 8 bases. Germline CDR1 MDHEN, CDR2 SYDVKM. The CDR3 is 19 amino acids. Trimming at V came to 5 bases and at J to 2 bases, leaving 19 bases not matched to a gene. Written as DNA, the CDR3 is TGTGCCAGCAGTCGGGGGGGCTGGCCTCCCCCGGCCCTACAAGAGACCCAGTACTTC. It yields the protein CASSRGGWPPPALQETQYF.

The gene calls are TRBV7-2 and TRBJ1-5, with 8 bases fitting TRBD1. This CDR3 is built from 17 residues. After removal of 0 bases from V and 5 bases from J, the junction contained 9 bases not matched to a gene. Germline V CDR1 and CDR2: SGHTA, FQGNSA. The CDR3 loop reads CASSLAQRQGSDQPQHF. In DNA form, the CDR3 reads TGTGCCAGCAGCTTAGCGCAGAGACAGGGGTCGGATCAGCCCCAGCATTTT.

This clone was detected only once. The genes are TRBV6-1 and TRBJ1-2; D call uncertain. The V end was cut by 5 bases, the J end by 4 bases, with 14 bases between. CDR3 length equals 14 residues. Germline V lookup: CDR1 MNHNS, CDR2 SASEGT. The CDR3 here is CASSSAGASYGYTF. CDR3 bases: TGTGCCAGCAGTTCCGCCGGAGCAAGCTATGGCTACACCTTC.

The J gene is TRBJ2-2, the V gene TRBV7-9; tentative D call: TRBD2 (5 bases). The germline CDR1 and CDR2 sequences are SEHNR and FQNEAQ (reference sequence). The CDR3 extends over 13 amino acids. The V and J ends lost 8 bases and 7 bases respectively, with 14 bases between them. The CDR3 bases are TGTGCCAGCCCTAAGGCGGCGGGCGGGGAGCTGTTTTTT. It specifies CASPKAAGGELFF.

This CDR3 is CASSQERNSWETQYF. The CDR3 DNA reads as TGCGCCAGCAGCCAAGAACGTAACAGCTGGGAGACCCAGTACTTC. The chain carries TRBV4-3 and TRBJ2-5; D call uncertain. V lost 0 bases to trimming and J lost 5 bases, with 13 bases between them. CDR1 and CDR2 (germline): LGHNA, YSLEER. The CDR3 is made up of 15 amino acids.

The V call is TRBV5-1, the J call TRBJ1-4, with D hard to call. CDR3 length: 20 residues. The V and J ends lost 0 bases and 0 bases respectively, with 21 bases between them. In germline, CDR1 is SGHRS, CDR2 YFSETQ. This CDR3 is CASSLVLRGPIAATNEKLFF. Written as DNA, the CDR3 is TGCGCCAGCAGCTTGGTGCTACGCGGCCCTATAGCCGCAACTAATGAAAAACTGTTTTTT.